The sequence of this T cell receptor (beta chain) was determined in a study of spatial heterogeneity in lung cancer. Indicated time point: sample taken at primary tumor resection. Researchers sequenced whole RNA taken from tumor, nontumor lung or frozen PBMC without sorting. Germline CDR1 reads SQVTM; CDR2 reads ANQGSEA. This CDR3 contains 13 residues. Trimming removed 5 bases from V and 0 bases from J, with 10 bases in between. TCRdb ran MiXCR on the 5' RACE reads and lists one entry per CDR3 protein. The sample shows 40,000 to 50,000 distinct CDR3 sequences, roughly 15% of them seen only once. The table lists this clonotype with a few counts.

The genes are TRBV29-1 and TRBJ1-1; D is unresolved. The TCR originated in a male donor with early-stage non-small cell lung cancer. The sequenced sample was PBMCs, obtained at surgery. The CDR3 nucleotides read TGCAGCGTTCCAATTCAGATGAACACTGAAGCTTTCTTT. This codes for CSVPIQMNTEAFF.